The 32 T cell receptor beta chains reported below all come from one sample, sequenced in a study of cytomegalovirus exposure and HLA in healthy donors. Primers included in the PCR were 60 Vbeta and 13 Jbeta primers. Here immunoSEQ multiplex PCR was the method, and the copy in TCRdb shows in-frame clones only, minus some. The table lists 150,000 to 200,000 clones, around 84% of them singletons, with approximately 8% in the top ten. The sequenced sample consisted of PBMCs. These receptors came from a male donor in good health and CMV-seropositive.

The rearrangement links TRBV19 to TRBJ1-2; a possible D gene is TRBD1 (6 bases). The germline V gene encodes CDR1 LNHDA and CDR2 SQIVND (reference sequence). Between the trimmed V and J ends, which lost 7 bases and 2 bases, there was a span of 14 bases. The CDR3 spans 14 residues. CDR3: CASIKRGTNYGYTF. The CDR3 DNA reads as TGTGCCAGTATCAAAAGGGGGACAAACTATGGCTACACCTTC.

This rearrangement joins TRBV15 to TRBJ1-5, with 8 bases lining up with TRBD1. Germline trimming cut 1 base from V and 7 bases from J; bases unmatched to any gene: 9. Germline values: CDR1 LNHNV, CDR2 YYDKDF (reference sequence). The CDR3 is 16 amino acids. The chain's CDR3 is CATSRVPQGAGQPQHF. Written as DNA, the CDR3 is TGTGCCACCAGCAGAGTTCCCCAGGGGGCAGGACAGCCCCAGCATTTT.

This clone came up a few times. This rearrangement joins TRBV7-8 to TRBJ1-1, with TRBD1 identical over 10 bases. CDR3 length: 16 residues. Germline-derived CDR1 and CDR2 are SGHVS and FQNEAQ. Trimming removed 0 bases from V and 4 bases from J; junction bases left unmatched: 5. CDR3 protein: CASSLAPGTGVTEAFF. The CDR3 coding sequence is TGTGCCAGCAGCTTAGCACCCGGGACAGGGGTCACTGAAGCTTTCTTT.

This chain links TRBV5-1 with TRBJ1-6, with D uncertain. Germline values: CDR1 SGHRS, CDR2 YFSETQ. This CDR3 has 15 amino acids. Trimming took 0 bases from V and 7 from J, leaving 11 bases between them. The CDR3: CASSLAVGGNSPLHF. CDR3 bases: TGCGCCAGCAGCTTGGCCGTAGGAGGAAATTCACCCCTCCACTTT.

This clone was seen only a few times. As DNA, the CDR3 is TGTGCCAGCAGCCCAGAAGGGGTTTCGACTAGCGAGCAGTACTTC. Its translation: CASSPEGVSTSEQYF. The rearrangement links TRBV11-2 to TRBJ2-7; tentatively, D is TRBD2 (6 bases). This CDR3 has 15 residues. Trimming took 5 bases from V and 6 from J, leaving 20 bases between them. The germline gives CDR1 SGHAT, CDR2 FQNNGV.

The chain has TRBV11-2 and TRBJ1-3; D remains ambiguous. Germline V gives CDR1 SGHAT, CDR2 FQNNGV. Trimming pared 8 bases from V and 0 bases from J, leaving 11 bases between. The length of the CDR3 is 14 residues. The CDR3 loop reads CASRLSASGNTIYF. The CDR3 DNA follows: TGTGCCAGCCGGTTAAGCGCCTCTGGAAACACCATATATTTT.

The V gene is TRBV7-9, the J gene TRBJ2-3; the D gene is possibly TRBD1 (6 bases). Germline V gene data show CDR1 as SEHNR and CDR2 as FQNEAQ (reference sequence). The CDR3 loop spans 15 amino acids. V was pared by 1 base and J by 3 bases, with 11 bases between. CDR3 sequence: CASSLGYRVTDTQYF. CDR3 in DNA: TGTGCCAGCAGCTTAGGTTACAGGGTGACAGATACGCAGTATTTT.

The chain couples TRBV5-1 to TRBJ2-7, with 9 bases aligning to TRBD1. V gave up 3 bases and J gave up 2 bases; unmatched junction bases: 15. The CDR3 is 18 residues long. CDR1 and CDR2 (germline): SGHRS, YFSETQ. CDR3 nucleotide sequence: TGCGCCAGCAGCTACTCAATTCCGGGACAGGGACTAACCTACGAGCAGTACTTC. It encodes CASSYSIPGQGLTYEQYF.

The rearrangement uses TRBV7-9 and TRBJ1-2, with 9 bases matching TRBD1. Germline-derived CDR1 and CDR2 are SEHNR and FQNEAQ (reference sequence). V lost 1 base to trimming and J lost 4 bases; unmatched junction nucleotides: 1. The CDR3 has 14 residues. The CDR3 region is CASSLGDRAYGYTF. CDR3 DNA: TGTGCCAGCAGCTTAGGGGACAGGGCCTATGGCTACACCTTC.

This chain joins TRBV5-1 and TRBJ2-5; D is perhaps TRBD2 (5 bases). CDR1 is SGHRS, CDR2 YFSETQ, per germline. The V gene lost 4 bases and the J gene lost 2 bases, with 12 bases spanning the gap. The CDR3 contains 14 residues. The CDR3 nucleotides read TGCGCCAGCAGCCTAGGACTCGCTCAAGAGACCCAGTACTTC. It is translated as CASSLGLAQETQYF.

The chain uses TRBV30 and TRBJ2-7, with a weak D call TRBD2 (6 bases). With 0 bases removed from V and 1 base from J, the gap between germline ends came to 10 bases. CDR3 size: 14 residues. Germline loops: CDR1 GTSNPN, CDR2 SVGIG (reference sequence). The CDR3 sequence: CAWSVGRRSYEQYF. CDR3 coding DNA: TGTGCCTGGAGTGTAGGGAGGCGTTCCTACGAGCAGTACTTC.

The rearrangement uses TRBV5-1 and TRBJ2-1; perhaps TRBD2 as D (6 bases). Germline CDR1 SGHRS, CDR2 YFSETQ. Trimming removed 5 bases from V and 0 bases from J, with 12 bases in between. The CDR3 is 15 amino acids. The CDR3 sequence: CASSSGGNSYNEQFF. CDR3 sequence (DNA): TGCGCCAGCAGTTCTGGCGGGAACTCCTACAATGAGCAGTTCTTC.

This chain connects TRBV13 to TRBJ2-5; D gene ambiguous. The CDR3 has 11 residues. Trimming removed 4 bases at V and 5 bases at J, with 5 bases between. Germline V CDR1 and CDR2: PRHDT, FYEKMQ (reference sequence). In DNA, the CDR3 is TGTGCCAGCAGCTCCCGGGAGACCCAGTACTTC. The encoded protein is CASSSRETQYF.

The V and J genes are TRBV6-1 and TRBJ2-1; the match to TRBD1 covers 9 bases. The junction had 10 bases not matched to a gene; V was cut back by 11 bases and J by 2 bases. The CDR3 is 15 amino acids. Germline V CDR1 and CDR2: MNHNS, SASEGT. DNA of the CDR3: TGTGCCGGCGGATCGGGACAGGGACCCTACAATGAGCAGTTCTTC. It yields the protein CAGGSGQGPYNEQFF.

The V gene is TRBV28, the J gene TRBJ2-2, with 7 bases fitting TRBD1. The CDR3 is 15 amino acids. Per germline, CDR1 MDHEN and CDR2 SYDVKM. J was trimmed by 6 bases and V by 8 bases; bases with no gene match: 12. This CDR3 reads CASSTGQLTPGELFF. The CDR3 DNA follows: TGTGCCAGCTCGACGGGACAGTTAACTCCCGGGGAGCTGTTTTTT.

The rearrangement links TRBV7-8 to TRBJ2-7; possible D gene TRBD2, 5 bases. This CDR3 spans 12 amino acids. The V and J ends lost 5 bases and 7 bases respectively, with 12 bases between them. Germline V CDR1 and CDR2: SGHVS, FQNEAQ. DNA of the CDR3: TGTGCCAGCAGCATTACTAGGGTGGAGCAGTACTTC. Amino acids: CASSITRVEQYF.

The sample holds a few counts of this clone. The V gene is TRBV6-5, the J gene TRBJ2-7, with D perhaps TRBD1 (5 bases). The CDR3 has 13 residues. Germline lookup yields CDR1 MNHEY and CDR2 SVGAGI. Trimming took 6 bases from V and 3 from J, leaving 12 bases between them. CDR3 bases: TGTGCCAGCAGCGTTGGACACCTCTACGAGCAGTACTTC. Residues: CASSVGHLYEQYF.

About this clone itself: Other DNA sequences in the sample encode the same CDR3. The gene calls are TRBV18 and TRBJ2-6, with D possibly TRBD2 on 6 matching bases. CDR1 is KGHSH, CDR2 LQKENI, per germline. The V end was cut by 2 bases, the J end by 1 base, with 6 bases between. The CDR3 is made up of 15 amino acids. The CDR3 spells CASSPGGSGANVLTF. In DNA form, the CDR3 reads TGTGCCAGCTCACCAGGAGGGTCTGGGGCCAACGTCCTGACTTTC.

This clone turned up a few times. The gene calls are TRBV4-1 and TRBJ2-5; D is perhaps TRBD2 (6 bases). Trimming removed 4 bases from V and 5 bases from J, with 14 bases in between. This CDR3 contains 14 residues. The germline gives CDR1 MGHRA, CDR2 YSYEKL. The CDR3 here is CASSLRDFSETQYF. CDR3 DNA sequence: TGCGCCAGCAGCCTCCGGGACTTTAGCGAGACCCAGTACTTC.

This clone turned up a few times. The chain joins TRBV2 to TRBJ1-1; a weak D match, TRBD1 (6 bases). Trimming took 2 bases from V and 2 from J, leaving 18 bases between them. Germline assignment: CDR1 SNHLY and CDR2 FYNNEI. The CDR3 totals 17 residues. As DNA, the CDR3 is TGTGCCAGCAGTGAAAGGCTTTGGGACAAAAAAAACACTGAAGCTTTCTTT. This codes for CASSERLWDKKNTEAFF.

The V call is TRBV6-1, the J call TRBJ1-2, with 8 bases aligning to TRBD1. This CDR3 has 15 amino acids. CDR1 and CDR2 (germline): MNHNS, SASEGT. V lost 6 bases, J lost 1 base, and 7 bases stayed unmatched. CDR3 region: CASRRGQGDNYGYTF. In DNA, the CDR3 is TGTGCCAGCAGACGAGGACAGGGAGATAACTATGGCTACACCTTC.

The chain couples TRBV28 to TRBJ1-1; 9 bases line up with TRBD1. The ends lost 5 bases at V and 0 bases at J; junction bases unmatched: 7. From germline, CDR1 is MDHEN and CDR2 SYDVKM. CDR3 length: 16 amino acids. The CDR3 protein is CASSPGTGLVNTEAFF. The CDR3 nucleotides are TGTGCCAGCAGTCCCGGGACAGGGTTGGTGAACACTGAAGCTTTCTTT.

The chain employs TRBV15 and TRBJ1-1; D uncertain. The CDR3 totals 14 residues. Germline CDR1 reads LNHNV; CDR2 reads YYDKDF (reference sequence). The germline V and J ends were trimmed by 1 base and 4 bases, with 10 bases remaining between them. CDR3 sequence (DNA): TGTGCCACCAGCAGAGCACTAGAGCTCACTGAAGCTTTCTTT. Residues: CATSRALELTEAFF.

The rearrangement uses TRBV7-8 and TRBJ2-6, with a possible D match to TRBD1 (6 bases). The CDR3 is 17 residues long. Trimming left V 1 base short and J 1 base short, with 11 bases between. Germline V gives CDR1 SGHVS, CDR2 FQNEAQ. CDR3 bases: TGTGCCAGCAGCTTAGGGGGACATCTTTCTGGGGCCAACGTCCTGACTTTC. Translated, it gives CASSLGGHLSGANVLTF.

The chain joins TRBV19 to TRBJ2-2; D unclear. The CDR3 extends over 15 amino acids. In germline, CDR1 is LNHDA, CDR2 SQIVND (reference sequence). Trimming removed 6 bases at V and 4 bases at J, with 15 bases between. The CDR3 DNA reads TGTGCCAGTAGGGAATTAGCAAGGTCCACCGGGGAGCTGTTTTTT. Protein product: CASRELARSTGELFF.

In nucleotides, the CDR3 is TGTGCCAGCAGCCAGACAGGGCAAAATCAGCCCCAGCATTTT. As protein: CASSQTGQNQPQHF. This chain connects TRBV7-9 to TRBJ1-5; TRBD1 aligns across 7 bases. Looked up from germline, CDR1 is SEHNR and CDR2 is FQNEAQ (reference sequence). This CDR3 is 14 amino acids long. With 5 bases clipped from V and 4 bases from J, the junction kept 5 bases outside the gene matches.

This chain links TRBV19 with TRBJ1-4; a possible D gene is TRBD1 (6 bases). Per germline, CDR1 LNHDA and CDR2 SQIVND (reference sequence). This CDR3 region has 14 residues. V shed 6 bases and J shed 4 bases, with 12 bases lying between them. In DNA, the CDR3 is TGTGCCAGTAGCGACGGACAGAATAATGAAAAACTGTTTTTT. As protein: CASSDGQNNEKLFF.

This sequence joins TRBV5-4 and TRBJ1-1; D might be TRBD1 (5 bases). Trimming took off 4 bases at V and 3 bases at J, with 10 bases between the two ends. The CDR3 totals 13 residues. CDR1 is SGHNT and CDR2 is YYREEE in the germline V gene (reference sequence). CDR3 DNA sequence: TGTGCCAGCAGCCCTTGGGGGGACACTGAAGCTTTCTTT. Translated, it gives CASSPWGDTEAFF.

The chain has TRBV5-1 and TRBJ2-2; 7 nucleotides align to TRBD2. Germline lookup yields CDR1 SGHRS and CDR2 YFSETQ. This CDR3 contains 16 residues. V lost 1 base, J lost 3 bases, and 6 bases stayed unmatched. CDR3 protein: CASSLPQGGDTGELFF. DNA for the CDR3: TGCGCCAGCAGCTTGCCCCAGGGAGGGGACACCGGGGAGCTGTTTTTT.

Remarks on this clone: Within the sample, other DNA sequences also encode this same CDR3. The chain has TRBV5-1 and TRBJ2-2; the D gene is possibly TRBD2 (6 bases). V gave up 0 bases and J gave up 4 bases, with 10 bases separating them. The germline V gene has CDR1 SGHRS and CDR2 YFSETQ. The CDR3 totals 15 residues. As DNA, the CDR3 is TGCGCCAGCAGCTTGGGTCTCGGGGGCACCGGGGAGCTGTTTTTT. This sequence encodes CASSLGLGGTGELFF.

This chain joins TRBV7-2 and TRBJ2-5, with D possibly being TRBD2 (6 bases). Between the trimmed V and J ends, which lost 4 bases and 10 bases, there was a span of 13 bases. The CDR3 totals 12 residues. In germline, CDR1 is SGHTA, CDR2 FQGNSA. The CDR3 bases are TGTGCCAGCAGCTCCAATCGGGAGTTCCAGTACTTC. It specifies CASSSNREFQYF.

This chain's CDR3 is CARPRDYRSPLHF. CDR3 bases: TGTGCCAGGCCCCGGGACTACCGGTCACCCCTCCACTTT. V gene TRBV2 combines with J gene TRBJ1-6, with D possibly being TRBD1 (5 bases). The CDR3 has 13 residues. Looked up from germline, CDR1 is SNHLY and CDR2 is FYNNEI. V lost 9 bases and J 10 bases, leaving 16 bases between the germline ends.